This TCR beta chain was captured in a study of OX40 agonist ivuxolimab in advanced cancers. Regarding the research as a whole: The costimulatory receptor OX40 (CD134) was targeted by ivuxolimab, a fully human IgG2 agonistic monoclonal antibody. Intravenous ivuxolimab was administered to patients every 2 weeks at six dose levels: 0.01, 0.1, 0.3, 1.5, 3 and 10 mg/kg. Of the 52 patients in dose escalation, 19 had hepatocellular carcinoma, some 15 had melanoma, 9 had renal cell carcinoma and 9 had head and neck cancer. The dose-escalation cohort was approximately 83% male with a mean age of about 58 years, ranging from about 20 to 85. Patients were allowed to have had prior anti-PD-1, anti-PD-L1 or anti-CTLA-4 therapy, and about 40% of the dose-escalation patients had been treated with checkpoint inhibitors. Partial responses occurred in three dose-escalation patients, of whom one had hepatocellular carcinoma and two had cutaneous melanoma. The purpose of peripheral TCRbeta sequencing was to test whether ivuxolimab changed TCR sequence diversity and led to clonal T-cell expansion. The paper reports the monotherapy dose-escalation portion (N of about 56 patients) of the phase I ivuxolimab trial. Broad study findings and their caveats: After ivuxolimab, more expanded clones were found on average in CD8+ T cells than in CD4+ T cells. The antigen specificity of the peripheral T cells that underwent clonal expansion was not determined. Low levels of normalized T-cell clonal expansion were also seen in some patients who did not respond. At doses of 0.1 to 3.0 mg/kg, clonal expansion of both CD4+ and CD8+ blood T cells was observed from baseline to week 6. Partial responders in the 0.1-3.0 mg/kg groups had among the lowest normalized peripheral clonal expansion, especially among CD8+ T cells.

Patients with a history of autoimmune disease or receiving systemic immunosuppression were excluded from the trial. Peripheral blood for TCR sequencing was collected from all dose cohorts at baseline, on cycle 4 day 1, and on cycle 7 day 1. The samples were taken from a phase I, first-in-human, multicenter, open-label dose-escalation trial of ivuxolimab. Adults with locally advanced or metastatic melanoma, renal cell carcinoma, hepatocellular carcinoma or head and neck squamous cell carcinoma were enrolled in the trial. Before TCR sequencing, CD4+ T cells and CD8+ T cells were sorted from peripheral blood as separate populations. For this clone: Its antigen target is currently unknown. No qualities accompany the bases; no much larger clone lies one base away.

Genomic DNA was isolated from the sorted cells so that the TCRbeta CDR3 region could be sequenced. TCRbeta CDR3 regions were sequenced using the immunoSEQ Assay. Held by TCRdb, this immuneACCESS table contains in-frame sequences only and omits some clones. Under half of the omission traces to an unresolved V gene where checked; the cause of the rest is unknown. This sample is represented by about 50,000 clones; over 85% of them were singletons. The ten largest make up 5% to 7% of the sample. The starting material was CD4+ or CD8+ T cells sorted from blood, obtained in a trial of the OX40 agonist ivuxolimab. The sequence came from an adult with an advanced solid tumor such as melanoma, head and neck, liver or kidney cancer.

The CDR3 region: CASSLDSGGAGGNEQFF. Here is the DNA: TGTGCCAGCAGCTTAGATAGCGGGGGGGCCGGGGGCAATGAGCAGTTCTTC. This chain joins TRBV7-7 to TRBJ2-1; TRBD2 lines up with 11 middle nucleotides. The germline V and J ends show losses of 1 base and 6 bases respectively, and no gene match explains 8 bases of the junction. Taken from the germline V gene (reference sequence), the CDR1 and CDR2 loops are SSHAT and FNYEAQ. The CDR3 holds 17 amino acids from the cysteine to the phenylalanine. Of all the DNA, just the CDR3 is kept, 51 bases in frame from base 1. Joined to the reference TRBV7-7 and TRBJ2-1 proteins, this CDR3 gives the full variable domain: GAGVSQSPRYKVTKRGQDVTLRCDPISSHATLYWYQQALGQGPEFLTYFNYEAQPDKSGLPSDRFSAERPEGSISTLTIQRTEQRDSAMYRCASSLDSGGAGGNEQFFGPGTRLTVL.